Listed here are 21 T cell receptor beta chains from one sample, sequenced in a study of T cells in Graves' hyperthyroidism and ophthalmopathy (dated by TCRdb to about 2019). The library was produced with multiplex PCR. Sequenced using an Illumina HiSeq 2000. The TCR beta CDR3 regions were amplified from the RNA transcripts. The TCR CDR3 was subjected to a first round of RT-PCR using the HTBI primer set and the Qiagen OneStep RT-PCR kit. TCRdb's own reprocessing of the public reads used fastp at Q25 and MiXCR and kept productive beta chains. All rows with the same CDR3 protein become a single entry with the most common DNA and genes. The sample data list 400,000 or so distinct CDR3 sequences, and roughly 15% of these were observed just once. The top ten clones comprise approximately 19% of the sample. The sequenced sample consisted of blood. The receptors stem from a woman in her fifties or sixties with Graves' ophthalmopathy.

The table lists this clonotype with many counts. J is TRBJ2-7 and V is TRBV7-9; 8 bases map to TRBD1. This CDR3 region has 14 residues. CDR1 SEHNR and CDR2 FQNEAQ come from the germline V gene (reference sequence). The V and J ends lost 1 base and 6 bases, in that order; junction bases with no gene match: 5. The CDR3 region has the DNA TGTGCCAGCAGCTTAGAAGGCAGGGGGCCCGAGCAGTACTTC. Amino acids: CASSLEGRGPEQYF.

This clonotype was seen only once. With a much larger clone just one base away, this may be a read error. V usage is TRBV2 and J usage is TRBJ2-1, with D hard to call. Germline CDR1 and CDR2: SNHLY and FYNNEI. CDR3 length: 14 amino acids. The DNA of the CDR3 is TGTGTCAGCAGTGGGCCGAGCTCCTACAATGAGCAGTTCTTC. Its protein is CVSSGPSSYNEQFF.

This clonotype was picked up a small number of times. CDR3 amino acids: CAWSRQAGSEQYF. CDR3 DNA: TGTGCCTGGTCCCGACAGGCCGGAAGCGAGCAGTACTTC. This chain connects TRBV30 to TRBJ2-7; D may be TRBD1 (6 bases). V was shortened by 5 bases and J by 6 bases, with 17 bases between the two germline ends. Germline assignment: CDR1 GTSNPN and CDR2 SVGIG (reference sequence). CDR3 length equals 13 residues. Full variable domain (rest looked up from reference TRBV30 and TRBJ2-7): SQTIHQWPATLVQPVGSPLSLECTVEGTSNPNLYWYRQAAGRGLQLLFYSVGIGQISSEVPQNLSASRPQDRQFILSSKKLLLSDSGFYLCAWSRQAGSEQYFGPGTRLTVT.

V usage is TRBV11-2 and J usage is TRBJ2-5, with 7 nucleotides matching TRBD1. Germline V gene data show CDR1 as SGHAT and CDR2 as FQNNGV. The CDR3 contains 14 residues. V lost 5 bases, J lost 4 bases, and 7 bases stayed unmatched. The CDR3 DNA follows: TGTGCCAGCAGCACACCAGGGGGTGTAGAGACCCAGTACTTC. This gives the protein CASSTPGGVETQYF.

This clonotype was detected many times. The V call is TRBV20-1, the J call TRBJ1-5; D gene uncertain. The germline V gene encodes CDR1 DFQATT and CDR2 SNEGSKA (reference sequence). V was trimmed by 3 bases and J by 7 bases, leaving 7 bases between them. This CDR3 contains 11 residues. The CDR3 here is CSASWGQPQHF. The DNA for the CDR3 is TGCAGTGCTAGTTGGGGACAGCCCCAGCATTTT.

The table lists this clonotype with many counts. The CDR3 here is CASRDGTGASGEAFF. The CDR3 nucleotides read TGTGCCAGCAGAGACGGGACAGGGGCCTCCGGTGAAGCTTTCTTT. This sequence joins TRBV2 and TRBJ1-1, with 10 bases that match TRBD1. Germline-derived CDR1 and CDR2 are SNHLY and FYNNEI. The CDR3 contains 15 residues. The junction had 11 bases not matched to a gene; V was cut back by 6 bases and J by 7 bases.

The chain carries TRBV30 and TRBJ1-3; no reliable D call. V shed 0 bases and J shed 0 bases, with 15 bases lying between them. The CDR3 spans 17 residues. The V gene's germline CDR1 is GTSNPN and CDR2 SVGIG (reference sequence). CDR3 residues: CAWSVRPSPFSGNTIYF. The DNA of the CDR3 is TGTGCCTGGAGTGTACGGCCATCTCCATTCTCTGGAAACACCATATATTTT. Using reference TRBV30 and TRBJ1-3 for the parts outside the CDR3, the full variable domain is SQTIHQWPATLVQPVGSPLSLECTVEGTSNPNLYWYRQAAGRGLQLLFYSVGIGQISSEVPQNLSASRPQDRQFILSSKKLLLSDSGFYLCAWSVRPSPFSGNTIYFGEGSWLTVV.

This clonotype showed up many times. This chain connects TRBV3-1 to TRBJ1-1; D is undetermined. Trimming removed 1 base at V and 10 bases at J, with 10 bases between. This CDR3 comprises 12 residues. Germline V gene lookup returns CDR1 LGHDT and CDR2 YNNKEL (reference sequence). The CDR3 DNA is TGTGCCAGCAGCCAAGGGACGCTAGGAGCTTTCTTT. Translation gives CASSQGTLGAFF.

V and J are TRBV19 and TRBJ2-1, with D unclear. The CDR3 is 15 amino acids. V dropped 3 bases and J dropped 5 bases, with 14 bases sitting between them. Per the germline V gene, CDR1 is LNHDA and CDR2 is SQIVND (reference sequence). In nucleotides, the CDR3 is TGTGCCAGTAGTATCGACCCATCAAGAGACAATGAGCAGTTCTTC. Translated: CASSIDPSRDNEQFF. Full variable domain (remainder filled in from reference TRBV19 and TRBJ2-1): DGGITQSPKYLFRKEGQNVTLSCEQNLNHDAMYWYRQDPGQGLRLIYYSQIVNDFQKGDIAEGYSVSREKKESFPLTVTSAQKNPTAFYLCASSIDPSRDNEQFFGPGTRLTVL.

The chain has TRBV20-1 and TRBJ2-1; D may be TRBD1 or TRBD2 (5 bases each). In germline, CDR1 is DFQATT, CDR2 SNEGSKA (reference sequence). The length of the CDR3 is 12 residues. V was cut by 6 bases and J by 3 bases, with 9 bases left in between. CDR3 sequence reads: CSAGTDYNEQFF. Written as DNA, the CDR3 is TGCAGTGCAGGGACGGACTACAATGAGCAGTTCTTC.

This clonotype was observed at least ten times. This sequence joins TRBV12-3 or TRBV12-4 and TRBJ2-6; the D is unclear. Trimming stripped 3 bases from V and 3 bases from J, with 0 bases between. There are 12 residues in the CDR3. DNA for the CDR3: TGTGCCAGCAGTTTTGGGGCCAACGTCCTGACTTTC. Residues: CASSFGANVLTF.

This clonotype was counted a few times. This rearrangement joins TRBV20-1 to TRBJ2-7, with no clear D. V lost 6 bases, J lost 6 bases, and 21 bases lay in between. Germline CDR1 is DFQATT and CDR2 is SNEGSKA (reference sequence). The CDR3 spans 14 residues. The CDR3 sequence is CSARPDLRYGEQYF. The CDR3 region has the DNA TGCAGTGCCAGGCCAGACCTGAGGTACGGCGAGCAGTACTTC.

Comments on this clonotype: This sequence may be a read error, since a much larger clone differs from it by one base. V is TRBV5-6 and J is TRBJ2-3; 13 bases line up with TRBD2. The CDR3 length is 17 residues. The J segment lost 3 bases and the V segment lost 0 bases, leaving 4 bases of the junction unmatched. The germline CDR1 and CDR2 sequences are SGHDT and YYEEEE. CDR3 region: CASSLGETSGRTDTQYF. The CDR3 nucleotides are TGTGCCAGCAGCTTGGGAGAGACTAGCGGGAGGACAGATACGCAGTATTTT.

This clonotype was counted a few times. The genes are TRBV29-1 and TRBJ2-1; no reliable D call. Trimming shortened V by 4 bases and J by 7 bases, and 17 bases separated the two germline ends. Germline V gene sequence: CDR1 SQVTM, CDR2 ANQGSEA. The CDR3 has 14 amino acids. In DNA form, the CDR3 reads TGCAGCGTTGGAGATCTCTTTTCCGGGAATGAGCAGTTCTTC. Protein sequence: CSVGDLFSGNEQFF.

The chain carries TRBV28 and TRBJ2-3, with TRBD2 identical over 11 bases. Germline V gene sequence: CDR1 MDHEN, CDR2 SYDVKM. With 3 bases clipped from V and 0 bases from J, the junction kept 14 bases outside the gene matches. The CDR3 loop spans 20 amino acids. The CDR3 DNA reads as TGTGCCAGCAGTTTCGGGACTAGCGGATTCCGGTTATCTAGCACAGATACGCAGTATTTT. Protein product: CASSFGTSGFRLSSTDTQYF.

For this clonotype: Being one base from a much bigger clone, this may be a read error. The chain carries TRBV20-1 and TRBJ2-7; 7 nucleotides match TRBD2. V lost 6 bases, J lost 2 bases, and 10 bases stayed unmatched. The CDR3 extends over 14 amino acids. CDR1 and CDR2 (germline): DFQATT, SNEGSKA (reference sequence). The CDR3 loop is CSAYISGPTYEQYF. The CDR3 nucleotides are TGCAGTGCATATATTAGCGGGCCAACCTACGAGCAGTACTTC.

The chain has TRBV19 and TRBJ2-1, with a possible D match to TRBD2 (5 bases). Looked up from germline, CDR1 is LNHDA and CDR2 is SQIVND (reference sequence). V was cut by 2 bases and J by 0 bases, with 8 bases left in between. There are 15 residues in the CDR3. The CDR3 DNA reads as TGTGCCAGTAGTATAACGGGAAGCTCCTACAATGAGCAGTTCTTC. Translation: CASSITGSSYNEQFF.

This clonotype was detected only once. V gene TRBV27 combines with J gene TRBJ2-3; 9 bases map to TRBD2. The CDR3 loop spans 16 amino acids. The V and J ends lost 4 bases and 5 bases, in that order; junction bases with no gene match: 10. CDR1 is MNHEY and CDR2 is SMNVEV in the germline V gene (reference sequence). The CDR3 DNA follows: TGTGCCAGCAGTTCCAGACTAGCGGAGACTGGAGATACGCAGTATTTT. The encoded protein is CASSSRLAETGDTQYF.

This clonotype was recorded at least ten times. The chain joins TRBV6-1 to TRBJ1-1; possible D gene TRBD1, 5 bases. The V gene's germline CDR1 is MNHNS and CDR2 SASEGT. This CDR3 has 13 residues. Trimming cost V 5 bases and J 3 bases, with 10 bases left between them. CDR3 sequence: CASSSAGHTEAFF. CDR3 bases: TGTGCCAGCAGTAGCGCGGGACACACTGAAGCTTTCTTT.

This clonotype occurred many times. The V call is TRBV2, the J call TRBJ2-2; D perhaps matches TRBD2 (6 bases). This CDR3 is built from 16 residues. CDR1 and CDR2 from the germline V gene are SNHLY and FYNNEI. Trimming took 4 bases from V and 1 from J, leaving 13 bases between them. DNA of the CDR3: TGTGCCAGCAGTGGCGGGGTGACGGTGAACACCGGGGAGCTGTTTTTT. Protein: CASSGGVTVNTGELFF.

Many counts were recorded for this clonotype. The chain uses TRBV28 and TRBJ1-5; the D is unclear. In germline, CDR1 is MDHEN, CDR2 SYDVKM. This CDR3 comprises 12 residues. Trimming cost V 8 bases and J 7 bases, with 12 bases left between them. CDR3 sequence (DNA): TGTGCCAGCTTGGAATGGGGACAGCCCCAGCATTTT. Its translation is CASLEWGQPQHF.